There are many counts of the clone carrying this TCR beta chain. The source of the sample is a study of early T cells in non-severe SARS-CoV-2 infection. Study at large: The authors sequenced bulk RNA from unsorted whole blood, leaving chains unpaired.

The CDR3 totals 13 residues. V was trimmed by 1 base and J by 2 bases, leaving 6 bases between them. Individual cDNA molecules received unique molecular identifiers. TCRdb re-called the 5' RACE reads with MiXCR, one entry per CDR3 protein. The data show about 59,000 distinct CDR3 sequences, less than 15% seen once. The genes are TRBV12-3 or TRBV12-4 and TRBJ2-7, with D perhaps TRBD2 (5 bases). The starting material was whole blood, obtained at baseline. This TCR was sampled from an adult who was a healthcare worker with PCR-confirmed SARS-CoV-2 infection or an uninfected control (not recorded which). The CDR3 loop is CASSLGRAYEQYF. For the CDR3, the DNA is TGTGCCAGCAGTTTAGGGCGGGCCTACGAGCAGTACTTC.